These 10 T cell receptor beta chains share one sample of origin, sequenced in a study of PD-1 blockade in classical Hodgkin lymphoma. Every single patient, without exception, relapsed after autologous stem cell transplantation, and brentuximab vedotin exposure varied. The protocol was immunoSEQ multiplex PCR, while the TCRdb copy is restricted to in-frame clones and leaves out a portion. The sample has about 22,000 clones; about 78% are singletons. The sequences come from peripheral blood mononuclear cells (PBMCs), collected before the second cycle of nivolumab. All receptors derive from a human donor with classical Hodgkin lymphoma.

The V call is TRBV5-4, the J call TRBJ2-3; 7 nucleotides align to TRBD1. CDR1 and CDR2 (germline): SGHNT, YYREEE (reference sequence). Trimming took 7 bases from V and 3 from J; bases not matched to a gene: 5. The CDR3 consists of 13 residues. The CDR3 DNA reads as TGTGCCAGCCAGGACAGGAAGACAGATACGCAGTATTTT. It specifies CASQDRKTDTQYF.

The gene calls are TRBV13 and TRBJ1-4; 9 nucleotides match TRBD1. The CDR3 loop spans 13 amino acids. Germline V CDR1 and CDR2: PRHDT, FYEKMQ (reference sequence). J was trimmed by 7 bases and V by 6 bases; bases with no gene match: 3. The CDR3: CASRQGASEKLFF. The CDR3 DNA follows: TGTGCCAGCAGACAGGGGGCGTCTGAAAAACTGTTTTTT.

V and J are TRBV13 and TRBJ2-3; possibly TRBD2 for D (5 bases). Germline CDR1 PRHDT, CDR2 FYEKMQ (reference sequence). This CDR3 region has 14 residues. V was clipped by 2 bases and J by 6 bases, with 12 bases between them. CDR3 sequence reads: CASSLRLQWDTQYF. CDR3 coding DNA: TGTGCCAGCAGCTTACGACTACAGTGGGATACGCAGTATTTT.

V gene TRBV15 combines with J gene TRBJ2-5, with 11 bases lining up with TRBD2. V gave up 5 bases and J gave up 4 bases; unmatched junction bases: 6. Germline V lookup: CDR1 LNHNV, CDR2 YYDKDF (reference sequence). This CDR3 is built from 15 residues. CDR3 in DNA: TGTGCCACCAGCGAAATTAGCGGGAGGGGAGAGACCCAGTACTTC. Translation: CATSEISGRGETQYF.

The J gene is TRBJ1-1, the V gene TRBV19; D gene uncertain. The CDR3 extends over 14 amino acids. CDR1 and CDR2 from the germline V gene are LNHDA and SQIVND (reference sequence). V was clipped by 3 bases and J by 7 bases, with 15 bases between them. The CDR3 here is CASSIEIRGFEAFF. CDR3 in DNA: TGTGCCAGTAGTATTGAGATCCGCGGATTTGAAGCTTTCTTT. Looking up the rest from reference TRBV19 and TRBJ1-1 gives the full variable domain: DGGITQSPKYLFRKEGQNVTLSCEQNLNHDAMYWYRQDPGQGLRLIYYSQIVNDFQKGDIAEGYSVSREKKESFPLTVTSAQKNPTAFYLCASSIEIRGFEAFFGQGTRLTVV.

This rearrangement joins TRBV28 to TRBJ1-5, with D perhaps TRBD1 (6 bases). Between the trimmed V and J ends, which lost 7 bases and 0 bases, there was a span of 10 bases. This CDR3 spans 14 amino acids. Germline CDR1 is MDHEN and CDR2 is SYDVKM. The CDR3 here is CASTRDNSNQPQHF. The CDR3 coding sequence is TGTGCCAGCACCCGGGACAATAGCAATCAGCCCCAGCATTTT.

The chain has TRBV5-4 and TRBJ1-1; tentative D call: TRBD1 (6 bases). Trimming took 5 bases from V and 7 from J, leaving 15 bases between them. In germline, CDR1 is SGHNT, CDR2 YYREEE (reference sequence). The CDR3 contains 13 residues. CDR3 in amino acids: CASSQARGGEAFF. DNA for the CDR3: TGTGCCAGCAGTCAGGCCAGGGGTGGTGAAGCTTTCTTT.

The gene calls are TRBV6-1 and TRBJ2-5; 10 bases align to TRBD2. The CDR3 extends over 13 amino acids. V was clipped by 4 bases and J by 6 bases; unmatched bases: 2. The V gene's germline CDR1 is MNHNS and CDR2 SASEGT. CDR3 DNA sequence: TGTGCCAGCAGTGGTAGCGGGAGGAAGACCCAGTACTTC. Residues: CASSGSGRKTQYF.

The chain combines TRBV9 with TRBJ1-5; 8 bases are shared with TRBD1. V dropped 4 bases and J dropped 6; count of bases not matched to a gene: 6. CDR1 is SGDLS and CDR2 is YYNGEE in the germline V gene. This CDR3 has 14 amino acids. The CDR3 DNA reads as TGTGCCAGCAGCCCCGGGACAGGTATTCAGCCCCAGCATTTT. Translating it yields CASSPGTGIQPQHF.

The chain uses TRBV7-6 and TRBJ2-7, with D perhaps TRBD1 or TRBD2 (5 bases each). Trimming stripped 3 bases from V and 9 bases from J, with 15 bases between. This CDR3 has 13 amino acids. The germline V gene has CDR1 SGHVS and CDR2 FNYEAQ. Written as DNA, the CDR3 is TGTGCCAGCAGCTTGGGGGTAATGGGTTTGCAGTACTTC. Residues: CASSLGVMGLQYF.